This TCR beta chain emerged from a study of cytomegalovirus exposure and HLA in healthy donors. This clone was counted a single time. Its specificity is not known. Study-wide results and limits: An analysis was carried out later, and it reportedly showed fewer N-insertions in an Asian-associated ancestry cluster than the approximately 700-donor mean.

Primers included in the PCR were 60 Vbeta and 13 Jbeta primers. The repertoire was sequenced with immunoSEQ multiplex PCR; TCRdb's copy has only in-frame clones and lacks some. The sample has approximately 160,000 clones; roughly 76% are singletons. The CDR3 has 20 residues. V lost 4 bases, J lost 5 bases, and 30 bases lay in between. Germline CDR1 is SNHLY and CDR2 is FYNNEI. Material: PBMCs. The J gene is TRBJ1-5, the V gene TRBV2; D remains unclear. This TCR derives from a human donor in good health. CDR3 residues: CASSGIESAGRTHFDQPQHF. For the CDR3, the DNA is TGTGCCAGCAGTGGAATCGAGTCGGCGGGAAGGACTCACTTTGATCAGCCCCAGCATTTT.